A selection of T cell receptor beta chains follows, all from one sample in a study of immune evolution from preneoplasia to lung adenocarcinoma. The assay was immunoSEQ multiplex PCR, and TCRdb's table has in-frame clones only and misses some. Of roughly 21,000 clones listed, approximately 71% are singletons. What was sequenced was FFPE invasive lung adenocarcinoma tissue. These receptors came from a person in their sixties with lung adenocarcinoma. CDR3s include the opening cysteine and the closing phenylalanine or tryptophan. D genes are given only for firm matches. Rows may omit the clone size; those that give it use once, few, many or a size class.

V gene	clone size	D gene	J gene	CDR3 protein	CDR3 DNA
TRBV2	NA	TRBD1	TRBJ1-1	CASVRDSNTEAFF	TGTGCCAGCGTTAGGGACAGCAACACTGAAGCTTTCTTT
TRBV6-1	NA	NA	TRBJ2-1	CASSVVREQFF	TGTGCCAGCAGTGTGGTGCGTGAGCAGTTCTTC
TRBV7-1	NA	NA	TRBJ1-2	CASSLDIYYGYTF	TGTGCCAGCAGCTTAGACATCTACTATGGCTACACCTTC
TRBV4-2	few	NA	TRBJ2-2	CASSHRGQSNTGELFF	TGTGCCAGCAGCCACCGCGGACAGTCGAACACCGGGGAGCTGTTTTTT
TRBV11-1	NA	NA	TRBJ2-7	CASSDDTGHVRDF	TGTGCCAGCAGCGACGACACGGGACACGTACGGGACTTC
TRBV11-2	NA	NA	TRBJ2-1	CASSSNGVNEQFF	TGTGCCAGCAGCTCCAATGGTGTAAATGAGCAGTTCTTC
TRBV6-1	NA	TRBD1	TRBJ2-7	CASSEPAGTGGYEQYF	TGTGCCAGCAGTGAACCGGCCGGGACAGGGGGCTACGAGCAGTACTTC
TRBV5-1	few	TRBD1	TRBJ2-7	CASSLFPGQGVYEQYF	TGCGCCAGCAGCTTGTTCCCGGGACAGGGGGTCTACGAGCAGTACTTC
TRBV14	few	NA	TRBJ1-4	CASSQVDGKLFF	TGTGCCAGCAGCCAAGTGGATGGAAAACTGTTTTTT
TRBV18	few	NA	TRBJ1-5	CASSPEAYRESQPQHF	TGTGCCAGCTCACCAGAGGCGTACCGGGAGAGTCAGCCCCAGCATTTT
TRBV5-1	NA	NA	TRBJ2-5	CASSSADARTQYF	TGCGCCAGCAGCTCTGCGGACGCAAGGACCCAGTACTTC
TRBV6-1	NA	TRBD1	TRBJ1-3	CASSRDRGINTIYF	TGTGCCAGCAGCCGGGACAGGGGAATAAACACCATATATTTT
TRBV11-3	NA	NA	TRBJ2-1	CASSLGTLGAGYNEQFF	TGTGCCAGCAGCTTAGGGACTTTGGGGGCCGGCTACAATGAGCAGTTCTTC
TRBV5-1	medium-sized	TRBD1	TRBJ2-2	CASRQGAQNTGELFF	TGCGCCAGCAGACAGGGGGCGCAGAACACCGGGGAGCTGTTTTTT
TRBV14	NA	NA	TRBJ1-1	CASSPMDLGPTEAFF	TGTGCCAGCAGCCCTATGGATTTGGGGCCCACTGAAGCTTTCTTT
TRBV5-1	NA	NA	TRBJ1-3	CASSSTGLSGNTIYF	TGCGCCAGCAGCTCTACAGGCCTATCTGGAAACACCATATATTTT
TRBV29-1	few	NA	TRBJ1-2	CSVKMPWGYTF	TGCAGCGTTAAGATGCCTTGGGGCTACACCTTC
TRBV6-1	NA	TRBD2	TRBJ2-1	CASSHPSGSWDEQFF	TGTGCCAGCAGTCATCCTAGCGGGAGTTGGGATGAGCAGTTCTTC
TRBV15	once	NA	TRBJ2-5	CATSRVDPERQETQYF	TGTGCCACCAGCAGAGTTGACCCGGAGCGTCAAGAGACCCAGTACTTC
TRBV5-1	once	TRBD2	TRBJ2-5	CASSLVLAGDETQYF	TGCGCCAGCAGCTTGGTCCTAGCGGGAGATGAGACCCAGTACTTC
TRBV7-3	few	TRBD2	TRBJ2-1	CASSLRGLASYNEQFF	TGTGCCAGCAGCCTCCGGGGACTAGCTTCCTACAATGAGCAGTTCTTC
TRBV27	NA	NA	TRBJ2-1	CASSLSLAAEQFF	TGTGCCAGCAGTTTGTCCTTGGCGGCCGAGCAGTTCTTC
TRBV27	few	TRBD1	TRBJ1-2	CASRSQGNYGYTF	TGTGCCAGCAGATCACAGGGGAACTATGGCTACACCTTC
TRBV7-2	NA	TRBD1	TRBJ1-5	CASSRDRVNQPQHF	TGTGCCAGCAGCCGAGACAGGGTCAATCAGCCCCAGCATTTT
TRBV4-2	NA	TRBD2	TRBJ2-1	CASSQDPRGSSGRGAEQFF	TGTGCCAGCAGCCAAGATCCAAGAGGGTCTAGCGGGAGGGGGGCTGAGCAGTTCTTC
TRBV2	NA	NA	TRBJ2-7	CASGGPTALGPNFSYEQYF	TGTGCCAGCGGGGGACCGACAGCTCTGGGGCCGAATTTCTCCTACGAGCAGTACTTC
TRBV7-9	once	NA	TRBJ2-3	CASSLGTKFTDTQYF	TGTGCCAGCAGCTTGGGGACAAAATTCACAGATACGCAGTATTTT
TRBV11-2	NA	NA	TRBJ1-1	CASRWTMNTEAFF	TGTGCCAGCAGATGGACCATGAACACTGAAGCTTTCTTT
TRBV30	NA	NA	TRBJ1-5	CAWSVEEYQPQHF	TGTGCCTGGAGTGTTGAAGAATACCAGCCCCAGCATTTT
TRBV6-4	NA	TRBD2	TRBJ2-1	CASSVAGEYEQFF	TGTGCCAGCAGTGTAGCGGGAGAATATGAGCAGTTCTTC